One and the same sample provided the 15 T cell receptor beta chains below, sequenced in a study of T cells in Graves' hyperthyroidism and ophthalmopathy. Researchers amplified the TCR beta CDR3 regions from RNA transcripts. With the HTBI primer set, the TCR CDR3 went through a first round of RT-PCR. TCRdb analysed the multiplex PCR reads with MiXCR anew, one entry per CDR3 protein. Found here are roughly 380,000 distinct CDR3 sequences, about a fifth of them singletons; the top ten hold 3.7%. Material for sequencing was blood. These receptors all come from a woman aged 18 to 35 with Graves' hyperthyroidism.

This clonotype was picked up many times. This chain uses TRBV20-1 with TRBJ1-5; D is possibly TRBD1 (5 bases). Germline CDR1 and CDR2: DFQATT and SNEGSKA (reference sequence). There are 14 residues in the CDR3. The germline V and J ends were trimmed by 4 bases and 0 bases, with 10 bases remaining between them. DNA for the CDR3: TGCAGTGCTAAACGCGGGGGTAGCAATCAGCCCCAGCATTTT. Protein: CSAKRGGSNQPQHF.

The table lists this clonotype with many counts. The rearrangement uses TRBV28 and TRBJ2-7, with 7 bases identical to TRBD1. Germline V gene lookup returns CDR1 MDHEN and CDR2 SYDVKM. With V trimmed by 4 bases and J by 2 bases, 8 bases remained unmatched. CDR3 length equals 15 residues. CDR3 in amino acids: CASSSLGTETYEQYF. In nucleotides, the CDR3 is TGTGCCAGCAGTTCCCTCGGGACAGAGACCTACGAGCAGTACTTC. The full variable domain, rest sourced from reference TRBV28 and TRBJ2-7, is DVKVTQSSRYLVKRTGEKVFLECVQDMDHENMFWYRQDPGLGLRLIYFSYDVKMKEKGDIPEGYSVSREKKERFSLILESASTNQTSMYLCASSSLGTETYEQYFGPGTRLTVT.

This clonotype was seen many times. This rearrangement joins TRBV12-3 or TRBV12-4 to TRBJ1-1; D is ambiguous. The V gene lost 6 bases and the J gene lost 0 bases, with 8 bases spanning the gap. CDR3 length equals 13 residues. This CDR3 reads CASSRVVNTEAFF. The CDR3 bases are TGTGCCAGCAGCCGAGTAGTGAACACTGAAGCTTTCTTT.

As to this clonotype: The junction shows a germline mismatch at one end, possibly a read error. The chain uses TRBV28 and TRBJ1-2; D is undetermined. This CDR3 region has 13 residues. The germline CDR1 and CDR2 sequences are MDHEN and SYDVKM. This CDR3 reads CASRVVANYGYTF. DNA of the CDR3: TGTGCCAGCAGGGTCGTAGCTAACTATGGTTACACCTTC.

This clonotype showed up many times. The chain has TRBV7-9 and TRBJ1-2; D may be TRBD1 (5 bases). The CDR3 length is 15 residues. Germline CDR1 reads SEHNR; CDR2 reads FQNEAQ (reference sequence). The ends were cut back, 0 bases at V and 3 bases at J, with 11 bases in the middle. The CDR3, as DNA: TGTGCCAGCAGCTTAGCGGCAGGGCAGCACTATGGCTACACCTTC. Translated, it gives CASSLAAGQHYGYTF.

This clonotype showed up many times. The rearrangement uses TRBV6-1 and TRBJ2-2, with D possibly being TRBD1 or TRBD2 (6 bases each). The V gene lost 7 bases and the J gene lost 7 bases, with 19 bases spanning the gap. Germline V CDR1 and CDR2: MNHNS, SASEGT. CDR3 length: 15 residues. In DNA, the CDR3 is TGTGCCAGCACCCCAGGGGAAGGGAGGATCGGGGAGCTGTTTTTT. This codes for CASTPGEGRIGELFF.

This clonotype occurred many times. This chain links TRBV24-1 with TRBJ2-5; 8 bases agree with TRBD1. Unmatched junction bases numbered 2, after V lost 3 bases and J lost 3 bases. The CDR3 runs 14 residues. Looked up from germline, CDR1 is KGHDR and CDR2 is SFDVKD. The CDR3 loop is CATSDQTGEETQYF. DNA for the CDR3: TGTGCCACCAGTGATCAGACAGGGGAAGAGACCCAGTACTTC.

Comments on this clonotype: This may be a read error, as it is one base from a much larger clone. This sequence joins TRBV5-1 and TRBJ2-7, with 7 bases identical to TRBD1. This CDR3 has 14 amino acids. The junction had 7 bases not matched to a gene; V was cut back by 3 bases and J by 4 bases. Germline-derived CDR1 and CDR2 are SGHRS and YFSETQ. The CDR3 loop is CASSWGQIGYEQYF. The CDR3 DNA reads TGCGCCAGCAGCTGGGGACAGATCGGATACGAGCAGTACTTC. Based on the CDR3 plus reference TRBV5-1 and TRBJ2-7, the full variable domain is KAGVTQTPRYLIKTRGQQVTLSCSPISGHRSVSWYQQTPGQGLQFLFEYFSETQRNKGNFPGRFSGRQFSNSRSEMNVSTLELGDSALYLCASSWGQIGYEQYFGPGTRLTVT.

This clonotype appeared many times. The chain carries TRBV7-6 and TRBJ1-2; TRBD1 matches 7 bases. Trimming took 5 bases from V and 2 from J; bases not matched to a gene: 5. Germline assignment: CDR1 SGHVS and CDR2 FNYEAQ. The CDR3 covers 14 residues. The CDR3 region has the DNA TGTGCCAGCAGCCCTGGGACAGTCAACTATGGCTACACCTTC. This translates into CASSPGTVNYGYTF.

The V call is TRBV5-1, the J call TRBJ1-4; possible D gene TRBD1, 5 bases. Germline V gene data show CDR1 as SGHRS and CDR2 as YFSETQ. The CDR3 has 15 residues. V lost 0 bases and J 5 bases, leaving 11 bases between the germline ends. The CDR3 DNA sequence: TGCGCCAGCAGCTTGGGCGGGACGGAGAATGAAAAACTGTTTTTT. Its translation is CASSLGGTENEKLFF.

CDR3 DNA: TGTGCCACCAGGGGTACAGGGGCCACTGAAGCTTTCTTT. Translated: CATRGTGATEAFF. The chain carries TRBV24-1 and TRBJ1-1; 7 bases match TRBD1. Germline assignment: CDR1 KGHDR and CDR2 SFDVKD. The CDR3 has 13 residues. With V trimmed by 7 bases and J by 4 bases, 5 bases remained unmatched.

This clonotype came up many times. The chain combines TRBV5-1 with TRBJ2-7; possible D gene TRBD2, 6 bases. CDR1 is SGHRS, CDR2 YFSETQ, per germline. Trimming cost V 5 bases and J 0 bases, with 9 bases left between them. The CDR3 loop spans 13 amino acids. The CDR3 protein is CASREGSSYEQYF. For the CDR3, the DNA is TGCGCCAGCAGGGAGGGAAGCTCCTACGAGCAGTACTTC.

The table lists this clonotype with a few counts. This chain joins TRBV4-1 and TRBJ1-1; D gene ambiguous. Between the trimmed V and J ends, which lost 5 bases and 2 bases, there was a span of 12 bases. The CDR3 has 14 amino acids. CDR1 and CDR2 (germline): MGHRA, YSYEKL. CDR3 sequence: CASSAFGKNTEAFF. In nucleotides, the CDR3 is TGCGCCAGCAGCGCCTTTGGAAAAAACACTGAAGCTTTCTTT.

This clonotype occurred a few times. The chain is built from TRBV24-1 and TRBJ2-2, with 7 positions matching TRBD1. CDR3 length equals 17 residues. Germline V gives CDR1 KGHDR, CDR2 SFDVKD. V lost 4 bases, J lost 7 bases, and 14 bases stayed unmatched. The CDR3 loop reads CATSDNDRVRNGGELFF. In DNA, the CDR3 is TGTGCCACCAGTGACAACGACAGGGTCAGGAACGGCGGGGAGCTGTTTTTT.

A few counts support this clonotype. The V call is TRBV20-1, the J call TRBJ1-6, with unresolved D. Trimming stripped 5 bases from V and 8 bases from J, with 25 bases between. The length of the CDR3 is 17 residues. Germline assignment: CDR1 DFQATT and CDR2 SNEGSKA (reference sequence). The CDR3 is CSAYRPLPGPRDSPLHF. The CDR3 coding sequence is TGCAGTGCTTACAGACCCCTGCCGGGCCCTAGGGATTCACCCCTCCACTTT.